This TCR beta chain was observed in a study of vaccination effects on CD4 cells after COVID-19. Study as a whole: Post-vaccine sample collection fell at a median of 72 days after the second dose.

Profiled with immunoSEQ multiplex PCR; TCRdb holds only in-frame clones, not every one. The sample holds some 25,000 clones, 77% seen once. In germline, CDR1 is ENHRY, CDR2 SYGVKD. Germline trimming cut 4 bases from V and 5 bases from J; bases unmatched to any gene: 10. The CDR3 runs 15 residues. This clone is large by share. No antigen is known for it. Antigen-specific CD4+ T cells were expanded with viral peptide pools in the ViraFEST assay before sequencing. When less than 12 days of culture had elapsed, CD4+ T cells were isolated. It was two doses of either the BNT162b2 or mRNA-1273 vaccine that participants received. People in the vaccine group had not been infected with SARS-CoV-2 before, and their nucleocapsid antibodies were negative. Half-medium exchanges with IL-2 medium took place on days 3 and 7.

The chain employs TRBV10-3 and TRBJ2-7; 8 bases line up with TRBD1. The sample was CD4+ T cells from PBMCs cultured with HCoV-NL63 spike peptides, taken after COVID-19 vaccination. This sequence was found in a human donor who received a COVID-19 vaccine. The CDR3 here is CAISASGGGSDEQYF. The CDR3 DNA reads TGTGCCATCAGTGCCTCAGGGGGCGGGTCGGACGAGCAGTACTTC.